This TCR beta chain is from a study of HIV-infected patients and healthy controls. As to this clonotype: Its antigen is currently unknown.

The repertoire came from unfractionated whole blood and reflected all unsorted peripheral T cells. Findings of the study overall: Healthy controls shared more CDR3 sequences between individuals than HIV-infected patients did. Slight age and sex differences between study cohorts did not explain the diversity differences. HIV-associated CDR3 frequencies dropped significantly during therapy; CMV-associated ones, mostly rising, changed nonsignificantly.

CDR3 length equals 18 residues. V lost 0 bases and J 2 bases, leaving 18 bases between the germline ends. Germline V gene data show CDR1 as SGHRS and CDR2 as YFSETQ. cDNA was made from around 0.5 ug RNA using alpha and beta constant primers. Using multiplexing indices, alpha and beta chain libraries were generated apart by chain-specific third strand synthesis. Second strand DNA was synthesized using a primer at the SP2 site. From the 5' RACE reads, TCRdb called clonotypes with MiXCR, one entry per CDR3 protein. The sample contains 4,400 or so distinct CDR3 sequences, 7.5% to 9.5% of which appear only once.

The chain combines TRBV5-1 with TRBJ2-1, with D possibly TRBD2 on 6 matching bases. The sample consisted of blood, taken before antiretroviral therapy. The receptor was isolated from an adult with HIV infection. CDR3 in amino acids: CASSLAVGLTNPYNEQFF. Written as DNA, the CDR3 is TGCGCCAGCAGCTTGGCCGTGGGACTTACCAATCCCTACAATGAGCAGTTCTTC.